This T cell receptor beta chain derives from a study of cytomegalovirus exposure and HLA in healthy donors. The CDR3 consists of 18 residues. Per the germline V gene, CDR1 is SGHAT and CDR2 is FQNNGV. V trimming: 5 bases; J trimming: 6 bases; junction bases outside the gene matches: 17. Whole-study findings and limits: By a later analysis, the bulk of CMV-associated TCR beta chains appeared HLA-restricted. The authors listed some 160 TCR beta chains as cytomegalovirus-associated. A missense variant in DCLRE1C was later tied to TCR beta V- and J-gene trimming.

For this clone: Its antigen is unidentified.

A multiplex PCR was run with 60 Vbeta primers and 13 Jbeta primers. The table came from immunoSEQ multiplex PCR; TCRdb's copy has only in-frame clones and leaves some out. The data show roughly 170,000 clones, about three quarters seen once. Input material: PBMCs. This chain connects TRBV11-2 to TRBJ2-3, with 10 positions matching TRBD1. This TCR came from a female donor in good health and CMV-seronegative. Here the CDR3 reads CASSPRDRGPRPVDTQYF. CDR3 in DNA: TGTGCCAGCAGCCCCAGGGACAGGGGTCCTCGGCCGGTTGATACGCAGTATTTT.